The T cell receptor beta chain under discussion was sequenced for a study of shared clonotypes between healthy human individuals. Sequencing was performed with immunoSEQ multiplex PCR; in TCRdb, only in-frame clones are kept and a portion is missing. The table records more than 550,000 clones, 90% to 95% of them present only once. The CDR3 is made up of 12 amino acids. The V end was cut by 1 base, the J end by 5 bases, with 2 bases between. Per germline, CDR1 SEHNR and CDR2 FQNEAQ (reference sequence). On this clone itself: The identical CDR3 is also encoded by other nucleotide sequences in the sample.

Cells designated naive CD8 were CD45RO-negative and were positively selected for CCR7, with terminally differentiated effector memory CD45RA+ cells excluded. The chain recombines TRBV7-9 with TRBJ2-2; D is ambiguous. The sequence was obtained from a man aged 25-45 years in good health. The sequencing sample was made of naive CD8+ T cells sorted from blood. As DNA, the CDR3 is TGTGCCAGCAGCTTAGGTACCGGGGAGCTGTTTTTT. Protein product: CASSLGTGELFF.